This record looks at one T cell receptor beta chain sequence and its context. This specimen belongs to a study of blood T cell repertoires in COVID-19. Study information: Italy, Spain and the United States were the sources of the convalescent and acute COVID-19 samples. PBMCs, B-cell-depleted T cells, or T cells were the source of the cDNA or gDNA that made up the material.

Study members were between about 18 and 100 years old and lived in 20 to 30 US regions. The V and J ends lost 0 bases and 12 bases respectively, with 12 bases between them. Germline CDR1 and CDR2: GTSNPN and SVGIG (reference sequence). The CDR3 contains 13 residues. Original analysis: By means of reference gene primer amplification, nucleated cell counts were estimated. Assay used: immunoSEQ multiplex PCR; TCRdb lists only in-frame clones, some missing. The DNA was the basis for D and trimming; V, J and clone size are from that table. The table has about 280,000 clones, 85% to 90% seen once; the top ten hold 1.7%.

The specimen was PBMCs or T cells enriched from blood (not recorded which). The receptor was derived from a young woman with acute COVID-19. The chain carries TRBV30 and TRBJ1-6; weak D call: TRBD1 (6 bases). The CDR3 spells CAWSVWGQEPLHF. CDR3 in DNA: TGTGCCTGGAGTGTGTGGGGGCAGGAACCCCTCCACTTT.